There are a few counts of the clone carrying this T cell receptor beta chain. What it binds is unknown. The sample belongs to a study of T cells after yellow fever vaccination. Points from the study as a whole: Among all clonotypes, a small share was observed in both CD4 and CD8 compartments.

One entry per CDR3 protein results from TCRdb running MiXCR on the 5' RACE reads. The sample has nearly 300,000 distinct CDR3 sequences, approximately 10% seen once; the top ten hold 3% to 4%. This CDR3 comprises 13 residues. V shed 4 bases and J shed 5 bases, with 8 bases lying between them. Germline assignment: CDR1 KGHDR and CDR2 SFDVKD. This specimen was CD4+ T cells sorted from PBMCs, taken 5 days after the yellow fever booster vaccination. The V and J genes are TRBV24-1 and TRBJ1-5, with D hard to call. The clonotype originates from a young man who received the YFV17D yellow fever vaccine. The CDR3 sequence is CATSDTTYQPQHF. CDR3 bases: TGTGCCACCAGTGACACAACCTATCAGCCCCAGCATTTT.